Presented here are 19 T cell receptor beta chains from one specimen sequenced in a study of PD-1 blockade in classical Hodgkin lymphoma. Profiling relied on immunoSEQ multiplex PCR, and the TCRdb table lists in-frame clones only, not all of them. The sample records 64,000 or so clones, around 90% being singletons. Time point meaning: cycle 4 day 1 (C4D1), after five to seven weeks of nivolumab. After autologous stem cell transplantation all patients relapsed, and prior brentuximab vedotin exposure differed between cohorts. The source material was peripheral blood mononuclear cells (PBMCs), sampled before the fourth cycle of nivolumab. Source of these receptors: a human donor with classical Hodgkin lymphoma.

CDR3 nucleotide sequence: TGTGCCTCCACCCCCCGGGGAGGTCAAGAGACCCAGTACTTC. Its translation is CASTPRGGQETQYF. J is TRBJ2-5 and V is TRBV10-3, with D perhaps matching TRBD2 (6 bases). This CDR3 has 14 amino acids. Trimming shortened V by 11 bases and J by 2 bases, and 18 bases separated the two germline ends. The germline V gene encodes CDR1 ENHRY and CDR2 SYGVKD.

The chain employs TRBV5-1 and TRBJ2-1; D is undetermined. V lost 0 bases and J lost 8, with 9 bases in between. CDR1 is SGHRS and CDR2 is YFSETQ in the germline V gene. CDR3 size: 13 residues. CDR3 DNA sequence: TGCGCCAGCAGCTTGGAGGCCCTCGATGAGCAGTTCTTC. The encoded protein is CASSLEALDEQFF.

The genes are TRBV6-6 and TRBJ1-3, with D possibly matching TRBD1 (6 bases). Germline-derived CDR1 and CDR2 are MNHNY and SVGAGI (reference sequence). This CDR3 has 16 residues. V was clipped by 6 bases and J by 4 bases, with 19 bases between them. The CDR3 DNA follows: TGTGCCAGCAGGGACCAACAGGGATTTGGAGGAAACACCATATATTTT. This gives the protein CASRDQQGFGGNTIYF.

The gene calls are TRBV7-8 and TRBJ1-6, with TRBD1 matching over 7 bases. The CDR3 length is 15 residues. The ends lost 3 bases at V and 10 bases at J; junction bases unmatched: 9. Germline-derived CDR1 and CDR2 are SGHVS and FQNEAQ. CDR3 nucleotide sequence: TGTGCCAGCAGCTTCCGGACAGGCCAGGAATCACCCCTCCACTTT. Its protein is CASSFRTGQESPLHF.

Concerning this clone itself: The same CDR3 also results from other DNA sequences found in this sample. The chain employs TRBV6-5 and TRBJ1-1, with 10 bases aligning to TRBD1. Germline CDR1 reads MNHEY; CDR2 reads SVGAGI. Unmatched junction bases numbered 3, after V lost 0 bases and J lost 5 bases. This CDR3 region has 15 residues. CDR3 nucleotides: TGTGCCAGCAGTTACTCAGGGACAGGGGAAACTGAAGCTTTCTTT. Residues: CASSYSGTGETEAFF.

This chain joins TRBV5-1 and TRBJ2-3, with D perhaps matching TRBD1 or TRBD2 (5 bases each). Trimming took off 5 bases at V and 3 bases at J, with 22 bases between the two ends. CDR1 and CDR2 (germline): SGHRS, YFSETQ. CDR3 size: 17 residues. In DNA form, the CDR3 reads TGCGCCAGCAGAGGGGACCCGCGACCGAAACGAACAGATACGCAGTATTTT. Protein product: CASRGDPRPKRTDTQYF. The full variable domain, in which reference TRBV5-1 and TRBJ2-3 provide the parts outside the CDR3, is KAGVTQTPRYLIKTRGQQVTLSCSPISGHRSVSWYQQTPGQGLQFLFEYFSETQRNKGNFPGRFSGRQFSNSRSEMNVSTLELGDSALYLCASRGDPRPKRTDTQYFGPGTRLTVL.

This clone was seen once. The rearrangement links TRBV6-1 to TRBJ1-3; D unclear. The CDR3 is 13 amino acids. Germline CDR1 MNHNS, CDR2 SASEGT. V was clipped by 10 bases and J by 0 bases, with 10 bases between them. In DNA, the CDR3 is TGTGCCATACGATACGCCTCTGGAAACACCATATATTTT. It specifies CAIRYASGNTIYF.

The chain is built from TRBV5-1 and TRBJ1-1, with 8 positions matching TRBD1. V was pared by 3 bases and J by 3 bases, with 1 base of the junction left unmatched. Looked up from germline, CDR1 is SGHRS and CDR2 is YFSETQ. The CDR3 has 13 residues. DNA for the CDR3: TGCGCCAGCAGCTCACAGGGGGACACTGAAGCTTTCTTT. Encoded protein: CASSSQGDTEAFF.

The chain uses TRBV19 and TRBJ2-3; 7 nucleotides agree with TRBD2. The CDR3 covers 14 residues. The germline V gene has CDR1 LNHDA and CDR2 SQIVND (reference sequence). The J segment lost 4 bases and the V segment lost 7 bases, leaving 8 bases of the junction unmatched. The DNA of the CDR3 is TGTGCCAGTACCAGAGCGGGGCCGGCAGATACGCAGTATTTT. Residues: CASTRAGPADTQYF.

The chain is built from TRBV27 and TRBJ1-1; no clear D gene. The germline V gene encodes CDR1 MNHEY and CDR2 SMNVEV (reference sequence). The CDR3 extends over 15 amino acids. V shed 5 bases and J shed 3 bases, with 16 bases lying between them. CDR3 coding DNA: TGTGCCAGCAGTAGCCGTAGGATGCATGACACTGAAGCTTTCTTT. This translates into CASSSRRMHDTEAFF.

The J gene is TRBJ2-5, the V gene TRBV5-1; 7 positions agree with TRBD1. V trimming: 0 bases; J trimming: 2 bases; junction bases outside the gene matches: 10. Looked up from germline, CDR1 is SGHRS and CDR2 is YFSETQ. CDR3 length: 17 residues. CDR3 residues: CASSLAEGGDRQETQYF. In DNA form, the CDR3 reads TGCGCCAGCAGCTTGGCCGAGGGTGGGGACAGACAAGAGACCCAGTACTTC.

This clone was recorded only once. This CDR3 reads CASSSGLAGPYNEQFF. The CDR3 DNA follows: TGCGCCAGCAGCTCCGGACTAGCGGGCCCGTACAATGAGCAGTTCTTC. The chain has TRBV5-1 and TRBJ2-1; the match to TRBD2 covers 11 bases. Trimming at V came to 3 bases and at J to 4 bases, leaving 6 bases not matched to a gene. The CDR3 covers 16 residues. CDR1 and CDR2 from the germline V gene are SGHRS and YFSETQ.

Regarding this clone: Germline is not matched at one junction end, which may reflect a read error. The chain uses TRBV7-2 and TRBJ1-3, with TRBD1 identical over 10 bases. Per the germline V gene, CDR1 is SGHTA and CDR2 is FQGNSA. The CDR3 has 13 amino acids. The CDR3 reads CASSASGGTGVRF. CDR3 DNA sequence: TGTGCCAGCAGCGCCTCCGGGGGGACAGGGGTACGTTTT. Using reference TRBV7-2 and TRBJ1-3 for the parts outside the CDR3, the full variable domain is GAGVSQSPSNKVTEKGKDVELRCDPISGHTALYWYRQSLGQGLEFLIYFQGNSAPDKSGLPSDRFSAERTGGSVSTLTIQRTQQEDSAVYLCASSASGGTGVRFGEGSWLTVV.

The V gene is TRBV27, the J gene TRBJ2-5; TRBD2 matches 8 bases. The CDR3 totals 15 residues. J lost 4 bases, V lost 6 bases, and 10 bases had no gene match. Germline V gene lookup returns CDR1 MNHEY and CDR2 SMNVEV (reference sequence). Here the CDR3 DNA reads TGTGCCAGCAGACGGGGGGGCGTTAAGGTAGAGACCCAGTACTTC. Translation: CASRRGGVKVETQYF.

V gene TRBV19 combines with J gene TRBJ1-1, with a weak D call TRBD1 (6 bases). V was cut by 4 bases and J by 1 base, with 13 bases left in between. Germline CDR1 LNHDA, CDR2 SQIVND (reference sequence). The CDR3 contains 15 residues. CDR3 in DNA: TGTGCCAGTAGTACGTCATACAGGGAGAACACTGAAGCTTTCTTT. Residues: CASSTSYRENTEAFF.

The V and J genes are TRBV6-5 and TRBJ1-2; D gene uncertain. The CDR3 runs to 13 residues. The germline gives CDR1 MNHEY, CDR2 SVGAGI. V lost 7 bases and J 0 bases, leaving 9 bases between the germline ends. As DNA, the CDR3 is TGTGCCAGCATGGGTGTAGCTAACTATGGCTACACCTTC. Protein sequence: CASMGVANYGYTF.

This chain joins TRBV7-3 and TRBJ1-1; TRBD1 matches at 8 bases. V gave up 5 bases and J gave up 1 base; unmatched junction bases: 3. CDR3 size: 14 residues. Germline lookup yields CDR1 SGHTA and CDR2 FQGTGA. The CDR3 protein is CASSRQGRNTEAFF. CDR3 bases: TGTGCCAGCAGCCGACAGGGGCGGAACACTGAAGCTTTCTTT.

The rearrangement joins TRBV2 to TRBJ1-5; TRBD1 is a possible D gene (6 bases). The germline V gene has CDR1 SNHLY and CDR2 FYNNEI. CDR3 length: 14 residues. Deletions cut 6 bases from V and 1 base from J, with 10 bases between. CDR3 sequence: CASRRGGSNQPQHF. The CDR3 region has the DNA TGTGCCAGCAGAAGGGGGGGAAGCAATCAGCCCCAGCATTTT.

The CDR3 region is CASSQSSAGTEAFF. The CDR3 nucleotides are TGCGCCAGCAGCCAAAGCTCAGCGGGCACTGAAGCTTTCTTT. The gene calls are TRBV4-1 and TRBJ1-1; D is unresolved. V was clipped by 2 bases and J by 4 bases, with 11 bases between them. The CDR3 spans 14 residues. Per the germline V gene, CDR1 is MGHRA and CDR2 is YSYEKL.